The rows below give T cell receptor beta chains drawn from one sample of a study of PD-1 blockade in mismatch repair-deficient tumors. Some clones are missing from TCRdb's copy, which holds only in-frame ones; the method was immunoSEQ multiplex PCR. The data show around 100,000 clones, about 74% seen once. The specimen comprised peripheral blood, sampled roughly 60 weeks after starting pembrolizumab. The origin of the receptors is an adult with mismatch repair-deficient cancer. Both conserved end residues are part of each CDR3. Each record gives: D gene, V gene, clone size, J gene, CDR3 DNA, CDR3 protein. A D gene is named only where the DNA matches it firmly. A clone size is listed for some rows: how often the clone was seen (once, few, many), or a class if it is expanded.

.	TRBV19	.	TRBJ1-4	TGTGCCAGTACCCAGAAAGGTTCGAGAAAACTGTTTTTT	CASTQKGSRKLFF
.	TRBV11-2	once	TRBJ2-2	TGTGCCAGCAGCTTAGACCCCGGACTGAACACCGGGGAGCTGTTTTTT	CASSLDPGLNTGELFF
.	TRBV4-2	.	TRBJ2-1	TGTGCCAGCAGCCATTTCGGGATTGACAATGAGCAGTTCTTC	CASSHFGIDNEQFF
TRBD2	TRBV13	.	TRBJ2-1	TGTGCCAGCAGCACCGCCCAACTAGCGGGATTGGGTAATGAGCAGTTCTTC	CASSTAQLAGLGNEQFF
.	TRBV9	.	TRBJ2-3	TGTGCCAGCAGCGTATTCTCGGATATTAACACAGATACGCAGTATTTT	CASSVFSDINTDTQYF
.	TRBV11-3	.	TRBJ1-2	TGTGCCAGCAGCGTAGGGGAATCCGGCTACACCTTC	CASSVGESGYTF
TRBD1	TRBV27	.	TRBJ2-7	TGTGCCAGCAGTCCGGGACAGGGATACGAGCAGTACTTC	CASSPGQGYEQYF
TRBD2	TRBV11-3	once	TRBJ2-7	TGTGCCAGCAGCAGGGCTAGCGGGACACCTGGTATAGTAGAGCAGTACTTC	CASSRASGTPGIVEQYF
TRBD1	TRBV6-6	.	TRBJ2-5	TGTGCCAGCAGTTTCGGGACAGGACCAGAGACCCAGTACTTC	CASSFGTGPETQYF
.	TRBV15	many	TRBJ1-2	TGTGCCACCAGCAGAGCCGAGACCGGAGGGGGGGGCTACACCTTC	CATSRAETGGGGYTF
.	TRBV30	.	TRBJ2-2	TGTGCCTGGAGTGAATTGCGATCAGGGGAGCTGTTTTTT	CAWSELRSGELFF
TRBD1	TRBV2	.	TRBJ2-3	TGTGCCAGCAGCAAGACAGGGTTGGGCACAGATACGCAGTATTTT	CASSKTGLGTDTQYF
TRBD2	TRBV18	once	TRBJ2-1	TGTGCCAGCTCACGCCCAGGGACTAGCGGTAACAATGAGCAGTTCTTC	CASSRPGTSGNNEQFF
.	TRBV9	.	TRBJ2-3	TGTGCCAGCGGACCAGATACGCAGTATTTT	CASGPDTQYF
TRBD1	TRBV7-2	.	TRBJ1-2	TGTGCCAGCAGCTTATTACAGGGGGGCCTTGGCTACACCTTC	CASSLLQGGLGYTF
TRBD1	TRBV7-2	.	TRBJ1-2	TGTGCCAGCAGCTCACAGGGGATTTTTGGCTACACCTTC	CASSSQGIFGYTF
.	TRBV11-3	.	TRBJ1-1	TGTGCCAGCAGCTTAGGGGTTATGAACACTGAAGCTTTCTTT	CASSLGVMNTEAFF
TRBD1	TRBV7-9	.	TRBJ1-1	TGTGCCAGCAGCTTAGCGGGACAGGGTACTTTCTTT	CASSLAGQGTFF
TRBD1	TRBV5-6	.	TRBJ2-5	TGTGCCAGCAGGCAAGGACAGGTCGTGGAGACCCAGTACTTC	CASRQGQVVETQYF
.	TRBV7-9	.	TRBJ2-5	TGTGCCAGCAGCAGGCAGGGCTTTCAAGAGACCCAGTACTTC	CASSRQGFQETQYF
TRBD1	TRBV30	.	TRBJ2-3	TGTGCCTGGAGTAAAGTAGGGGGCATAGATACGCAGTATTTT	CAWSKVGGIDTQYF
.	TRBV19	.	TRBJ1-1	TGTGCCAGTAGGGGGTACACTGAAGCTTTCTTT	CASRGYTEAFF
.	TRBV12-5	.	TRBJ2-1	TGTGCTAGTGGTTCTCGAACAGGGAATATCTACAATGAGCAGTTCTTC	CASGSRTGNIYNEQFF
TRBD1	TRBV19	.	TRBJ1-4	TGTGCCAGTAGTTCCGGACAGGGCTTTGAAAAACTGTTTTTT	CASSSGQGFEKLFF
.	TRBV7-2	.	TRBJ1-4	TGTGCCAGCGGGCCCCAGGGTGGGACTAATGAAAAACTGTTTTTT	CASGPQGGTNEKLFF
TRBD2	TRBV6-6	.	TRBJ2-7	TGTGCCAGCAGCAAAAGGGCTAGCGGGAGAGTCTACGAGCAGTACTTC	CASSKRASGRVYEQYF
.	TRBV19	.	TRBJ2-1	TGTGCCAGTAGTATTTATGGGGGGCACAATGAGCAGTTCTTC	CASSIYGGHNEQFF
TRBD1	TRBV6-5	many	TRBJ2-7	TGTGCCAGCAGACGGGACAGTCCGATTTCCTACGAGCAGTACTTC	CASRRDSPISYEQYF
.	TRBV5-1	.	TRBJ2-6	TGCGCCAGCAGCTTGGAAGCCCAGCCTGGGGCCAACGTCCTGACTTTC	CASSLEAQPGANVLTF
TRBD1	TRBV5-1	.	TRBJ1-5	TGCGCCAGCAGCTTGCAGGAGGCGAGGGACAGGGCATGTCAGCCCCAGCATTTT	CASSLQEARDRACQPQHF
.	TRBV6-5	.	TRBJ2-1	TGTGCCAGCTGGCCCAGGGTCAGCAGCGAGCAGTTCTTC	CASWPRVSSEQFF
.	TRBV5-8	.	TRBJ1-1	TGTGCCAGCAGCTTGTTTTTGGGCAATTATAACACTGAAGCTTTCTTT	CASSLFLGNYNTEAFF
TRBD1	TRBV2	.	TRBJ2-1	TGTGCCAGCAGTGCGAGCGGACTGGGACAGGGGCAGGACAATGAGCAGTTCTTC	CASSASGLGQGQDNEQFF
TRBD1	TRBV6-5	.	TRBJ2-1	TGTGCCAGCAGTATACCGACAGGGGATGGCAATGAGCAGTTCTTC	CASSIPTGDGNEQFF
TRBD1	TRBV25-1	.	TRBJ1-2	TGTGCCACCCGGGACAGAGAACTCTATGGCTACACCTTC	CATRDRELYGYTF
.	TRBV4-1	.	TRBJ1-5	TGCGCCAGCAGCCAAGGGGTCCTCAATCAGCCCCAGCATTTT	CASSQGVLNQPQHF